Below are 16 T cell receptor beta chains sequenced from a single sample in a study of blood T cell repertoires in COVID-19. Method: immunoSEQ multiplex PCR; TCRdb's copy keeps in-frame clones and lacks some. The table records over 250,000 clones, 87% of them present only once. Specimen: peripheral blood. These receptors all come from a woman between 40 and 55 years old who had recovered from COVID-19.

This clone is a singleton in its sample. This chain joins TRBV6-6 and TRBJ2-3, with D maybe TRBD2 (7 bases). From germline, CDR1 is MNHNY and CDR2 SVGAGI (reference sequence). With 5 bases removed from V and 0 bases from J, the gap between germline ends came to 15 bases. The CDR3 runs to 16 residues. The CDR3 spells CASSPWEGGSTDTQYF. CDR3 bases: TGTGCCAGCAGTCCATGGGAGGGGGGTAGCACAGATACGCAGTATTTT.

The chain employs TRBV9 and TRBJ1-2; possible D gene TRBD1, 6 bases. Per the germline V gene, CDR1 is SGDLS and CDR2 is YYNGEE. V was pared by 1 base and J by 1 base, with 23 bases between. The CDR3 consists of 19 residues. The CDR3 coding sequence is TGTGCCAGCAGCGTAAATTCAGGGGAACCCCACGAACTTAACTATGGCTACACCTTC. Its protein product is CASSVNSGEPHELNYGYTF.

The chain is built from TRBV29-1 and TRBJ2-7; no clear D. The CDR3 sequence is 13 residues long. Germline V CDR1 and CDR2: SQVTM, ANQGSEA. Trimming shortened V by 5 bases and J by 0 bases, and 11 bases separated the two germline ends. The CDR3 nucleotides read TGCAGCGTTCTCACCTCCAGCTCCTACGAGCAGTACTTC. The encoded protein is CSVLTSSSYEQYF.

The V call is TRBV5-1, the J call TRBJ2-7, with TRBD2 matching over 10 bases. The V gene end was trimmed by 4 bases and the J gene end by 1 base; junction bases not matched to a gene: 5. Germline CDR1 SGHRS, CDR2 YFSETQ. The CDR3 has 15 amino acids. DNA for the CDR3: TGCGCCAGCAGCCCGATAGCGGGGGGTTCCTACGAGCAGTACTTC. Translated: CASSPIAGGSYEQYF.

This chain links TRBV9 with TRBJ1-1, with D maybe TRBD1 (5 bases). CDR3 length equals 15 residues. With 0 bases removed from V and 4 bases from J, the gap between germline ends came to 13 bases. The V gene's germline CDR1 is SGDLS and CDR2 YYNGEE. The CDR3 loop reads CASSVAGGAVTEAFF. CDR3 nucleotides: TGTGCCAGCAGCGTAGCGGGAGGGGCGGTCACTGAAGCTTTCTTT.

The J gene is TRBJ2-3, the V gene TRBV5-8, with D unclear. The germline CDR1 and CDR2 sequences are SGHTS and YDEGEE. The CDR3 length is 14 residues. Trimming shortened V by 7 bases and J by 6 bases, and 18 bases separated the two germline ends. Here the CDR3 reads CASRRYGGFDTQYF. For the CDR3, the DNA is TGTGCCAGCCGCCGTTATGGCGGTTTCGATACGCAGTATTTT.

This clone was recorded only once. The gene calls are TRBV7-9 and TRBJ2-2, with 12 bases aligning to TRBD2. V was pared by 4 bases and J by 5 bases, with 2 bases of the junction left unmatched. The germline CDR1 and CDR2 sequences are SEHNR and FQNEAQ (reference sequence). The CDR3 is made up of 15 amino acids. The CDR3 reads CASSSGLAGTGELFF. The CDR3 DNA is TGTGCCAGCAGCTCGGGACTAGCGGGTACCGGGGAGCTGTTTTTT. The full variable domain, with the rest looked up from reference TRBV7-9 and TRBJ2-2, is DTGVSQNPRHKITKRGQNVTFRCDPISEHNRLYWYRQTLGQGPEFLTYFQNEAQLEKSRLLSDRFSAERPKGSFSTLEIQRTEQGDSAMYLCASSSGLAGTGELFFGEGSRLTVL.

The chain carries TRBV2 and TRBJ2-3, with TRBD2 matching over 8 bases. With V trimmed by 6 bases and J by 5 bases, 13 bases remained unmatched. The germline CDR1 and CDR2 sequences are SNHLY and FYNNEI. CDR3 length: 16 residues. The CDR3 reads CASRLGRGGLGDTQYF. The CDR3 DNA follows: TGTGCCAGCAGATTAGGACGGGGGGGCCTGGGAGATACGCAGTATTTT.

The J gene is TRBJ2-2, the V gene TRBV9; D ambiguous. The germline CDR1 and CDR2 sequences are SGDLS and YYNGEE. CDR3 length: 13 residues. V shed 2 bases and J shed 4 bases, with 6 bases lying between them. CDR3 DNA: TGTGCCAGCAGCGTCGTTTTCACCGGGGAGCTGTTTTTT. Its translation is CASSVVFTGELFF.

The rearrangement joins TRBV6-4 to TRBJ2-7; TRBD2 is a possible D gene (5 bases). This CDR3 comprises 14 residues. In germline, CDR1 is MRHNA, CDR2 SNTAGT. V was trimmed by 8 bases and J by 0 bases, leaving 14 bases between them. As DNA, the CDR3 is TGTGCCAGCTGCGCAACCCGGGGCTCCTACGAGCAGTACTTC. It yields the protein CASCATRGSYEQYF.

This clone has a handful of counts. The chain recombines TRBV2 with TRBJ1-2, with 8 bases matching TRBD1. The length of the CDR3 is 14 residues. V was clipped by 4 bases and J by 7 bases; unmatched bases: 8. Germline CDR1 is SNHLY and CDR2 is FYNNEI. The CDR3 bases are TGTGCCAGCAGTGGTGCGTCAGGGGGCTCTGGCTACACCTTC. Translated: CASSGASGGSGYTF.

The chain recombines TRBV24-1 with TRBJ2-6; no clear D. Germline CDR1 is KGHDR and CDR2 is SFDVKD. Trimming pared 8 bases from V and 0 bases from J, leaving 7 bases between. The CDR3 sequence is 14 residues long. This CDR3 is CATIQRSGANVLTF. In DNA, the CDR3 is TGTGCCACCATCCAGCGCTCTGGGGCCAACGTCCTGACTTTC.

This chain links TRBV7-2 with TRBJ1-2; D uncertain. The CDR3 sequence is 14 residues long. V dropped 5 bases and J dropped 1 base, with 11 bases sitting between them. CDR1 SGHTA and CDR2 FQGNSA come from the germline V gene. The CDR3 loop reads CASSRSGNNYGYTF. The CDR3 DNA follows: TGTGCCAGCAGCCGGTCGGGGAATAACTATGGCTACACCTTC.

V usage is TRBV13 and J usage is TRBJ2-1; TRBD2 agrees at 8 bases. Germline CDR1 reads PRHDT; CDR2 reads FYEKMQ (reference sequence). The CDR3 consists of 17 residues. Trimming at V came to 5 bases and at J to 5 bases, leaving 14 bases not matched to a gene. The DNA of the CDR3 is TGTGCCAGCAGCACCGGGGGAGCGGGGGCCCCCCACAATGAGCAGTTCTTC. It specifies CASSTGGAGAPHNEQFF.

This clone was detected a few times. The sample holds other DNA sequences that translate to the same CDR3. The chain combines TRBV7-3 with TRBJ1-1; no clear D. The germline V gene has CDR1 SGHTA and CDR2 FQGTGA. Trimming stripped 5 bases from V and 1 base from J, with 8 bases between. The CDR3 length is 13 residues. The CDR3 nucleotides read TGTGCCAGCAGCCTTACAAGGAACACTGAAGCTTTCTTT. Its protein product is CASSLTRNTEAFF.

This clone has a handful of counts. The chain recombines TRBV5-5 with TRBJ2-6; 8 bases align to TRBD1. The junction had 9 bases not matched to a gene; V was cut back by 7 bases and J by 3 bases. Germline V gene sequence: CDR1 SGHKS, CDR2 YYEKEE (reference sequence). The CDR3 covers 16 residues. The CDR3 DNA reads as TGTGCCAGCGGAGGACAGGGTATTATTGGGGCCAACGTCCTGACTTTC. This gives the protein CASGGQGIIGANVLTF.